A single sample gave rise to the 22 T cell receptor beta chains below, sequenced in a study of shared clonotypes between healthy human individuals. Measured with immunoSEQ multiplex PCR; TCRdb has only the in-frame clones, and not every one. The repertoire holds some 2.3 million clones, over 85% seen once, with 0.35% to 0.5% in the top ten. Material: naive CD4+ T cells from PBMCs. Subset reported: CD45RA+ positively selected. Receptors originate from a man younger than 35 in good health. Some clones in this sample may be carry-over from other donors' samples.

The rearrangement joins TRBV25-1 to TRBJ2-7; D is perhaps TRBD1 or TRBD2 (6 bases each). Germline CDR1 MGHDK, CDR2 SYGVNS. The CDR3 covers 14 residues. This chain's CDR3 is CATGGLQGGYEQYF. The CDR3 DNA sequence: TGTGCTACCGGAGGACTACAGGGAGGCTACGAGCAGTACTTC.

The CDR3 coding sequence is TGTGCCAGCAGCTATCGCGGGTTGAGTGAGCAGTTCTTC. Translating gives CASSYRGLSEQFF. This chain links TRBV6-5 with TRBJ2-1, with D perhaps matching TRBD2 (5 bases). The CDR3 runs to 13 residues. The germline CDR1 and CDR2 sequences are MNHEY and SVGAGI. V was clipped by 6 bases and J by 9 bases, with 15 bases between them.

The chain joins TRBV19 to TRBJ2-1; TRBD2 matches at 14 bases. The CDR3 is 15 amino acids. Germline assignment: CDR1 LNHDA and CDR2 SQIVND (reference sequence). V was clipped by 4 bases and J by 5 bases; unmatched bases: 1. CDR3 residues: CASSRGLAGDNEQFF. The CDR3 DNA is TGTGCCAGTAGTAGGGGACTAGCGGGAGACAATGAGCAGTTCTTC.

In its sample, this clone was seen once. The limits of the CDR3 on the DNA are not certain, so only TCRdb's listed CDR3 is given. The J gene is TRBJ1-1, the V gene TRBV6-6. Germline loops: CDR1 MNHNY, CDR2 SVGAGI (reference sequence). The CDR3 spans 15 amino acids, including both terminal residues. The CDR3 is CASSYSSGRGTEAFF.

The rearrangement uses TRBV7-9 and TRBJ1-4; the D is unclear. The CDR3 covers 15 residues. Looked up from germline, CDR1 is SEHNR and CDR2 is FQNEAQ (reference sequence). V shed 5 bases and J shed 0 bases, with 10 bases lying between them. The CDR3 here is CASSAHTATNEKLFF. The CDR3 DNA sequence: TGTGCCAGCAGCGCCCACACTGCAACTAATGAAAAACTGTTTTTT.

This chain uses TRBV5-6 with TRBJ1-2; D is perhaps TRBD1 (5 bases). The CDR3 sequence is 15 residues long. The ends were cut back, 6 bases at V and 5 bases at J, with 20 bases in the middle. The germline CDR1 and CDR2 sequences are SGHDT and YYEEEE. The CDR3 loop is CASTRDPALQYGYTF. In DNA form, the CDR3 reads TGTGCCAGCACCCGGGACCCCGCCCTGCAGTATGGCTACACCTTC.

This clone was seen only once. The chain uses TRBV7-8 and TRBJ2-5; weak D call: TRBD2 (6 bases). Trimming cost V 5 bases and J 5 bases, with 30 bases left between them. This CDR3 has 19 amino acids. Germline loops: CDR1 SGHVS, CDR2 FQNEAQ. In DNA form, the CDR3 reads TGTGCCAGCAGCCCCCACCGACTAGAGCTCTCTACCAACCGTGAGACCCAGTACTTC. Its protein is CASSPHRLELSTNRETQYF.

The chain recombines TRBV5-3 with TRBJ1-4; TRBD1 agrees at 8 bases. TRBV5-3 falls under the ORF class, with uncertain function. CDR3 size: 15 residues. The junction had 4 bases not matched to a gene; V was cut back by 1 base and J by 5 bases. The CDR3 spells CARSLSGGRNEKLFF. The CDR3 bases are TGTGCCAGAAGCTTGTCAGGGGGCCGAAATGAAAAACTGTTTTTT.

The chain employs TRBV11-3 and TRBJ2-3, with 8 bases matching TRBD2. The CDR3 contains 15 residues. The ends lost 3 bases at V and 0 bases at J; junction bases unmatched: 2. Germline V lookup: CDR1 SGHNT, CDR2 YENEEA. CDR3 sequence: CASSFTSGSTDTQYF. The CDR3 DNA reads as TGTGCCAGCAGCTTTACTAGCGGTAGCACAGATACGCAGTATTTT.

The chain combines TRBV27 with TRBJ2-3, with TRBD1 identical over 10 bases. Per the germline V gene, CDR1 is MNHEY and CDR2 is SMNVEV (reference sequence). The V gene end was trimmed by 10 bases and the J gene end by 10 bases; junction bases not matched to a gene: 17. The CDR3 has 15 residues. The CDR3 loop is CATEAIGTGVRSQYF. The CDR3 DNA follows: TGTGCCACCGAAGCGATCGGGACAGGGGTACGCTCGCAGTATTTT.

About this clone: The same CDR3 can be traced to other DNA sequences in this sample. The rearrangement joins TRBV30 to TRBJ2-5; D not certain. V gave up 4 bases and J gave up 2 bases, with 8 bases separating them. Germline V gene lookup returns CDR1 GTSNPN and CDR2 SVGIG (reference sequence). The CDR3 loop spans 12 amino acids. The CDR3 bases are TGTGCCTGGACGGTCGGGCAAGAGACCCAGTACTTC. This gives the protein CAWTVGQETQYF.

There are a few counts of this clone. This rearrangement joins TRBV5-6 to TRBJ2-1; tentative D call: TRBD2 (5 bases). The V end lost 4 bases, the J end lost 5 bases, and 16 bases lay between the germline ends. Germline values: CDR1 SGHDT, CDR2 YYEEEE. The CDR3 has 15 residues. The CDR3 coding sequence is TGTGCCAGCAGCCTCCAGAGGGATACCCACAATGAGCAGTTCTTC. Translation: CASSLQRDTHNEQFF.

V usage is TRBV27 and J usage is TRBJ1-2; no clear D. V was shortened by 0 bases and J by 7 bases, with 15 bases between the two germline ends. The CDR3 loop spans 15 amino acids. Germline values: CDR1 MNHEY, CDR2 SMNVEV (reference sequence). Here the CDR3 reads CASSLSMAEYGGYTF. CDR3 bases: TGTGCCAGCAGTTTATCGATGGCGGAGTATGGTGGCTACACCTTC.

The gene calls are TRBV7-6 and TRBJ2-1; D is possibly TRBD2 (6 bases). Germline CDR1 SGHVS, CDR2 FNYEAQ. This CDR3 contains 13 residues. V gave up 5 bases and J gave up 10 bases, with 15 bases separating them. Here the CDR3 reads CASSPPGGKEQFF. CDR3 nucleotides: TGTGCCAGCAGCCCCCCCGGGGGTAAAGAGCAGTTCTTC.

This chain joins TRBV30 and TRBJ1-6, with 7 bases that match TRBD1. Losses at the gene ends were 2 bases for V and 5 bases for J; bases not matched to a gene: 3. This CDR3 has 14 residues. Germline CDR1 reads GTSNPN; CDR2 reads SVGIG (reference sequence). The DNA for the CDR3 is TGTGCCTGGAGTAGTGGACAGGATAATTCACCCCTCCACTTT. Its protein product is CAWSSGQDNSPLHF. The full variable domain, completed using reference TRBV30 and TRBJ1-6, is SQTIHQWPATLVQPVGSPLSLECTVEGTSNPNLYWYRQAAGRGLQLLFYSVGIGQISSEVPQNLSASRPQDRQFILSSKKLLLSDSGFYLCAWSSGQDNSPLHFGNGTRLTVT.

The rearrangement links TRBV15 to TRBJ2-1, with D perhaps matching TRBD2 (6 bases). This CDR3 spans 14 amino acids. Per the germline V gene, CDR1 is LNHNV and CDR2 is YYDKDF (reference sequence). V was shortened by 4 bases and J by 6 bases, with 13 bases between the two germline ends. This CDR3 is CATSTRLGFNEQFF. CDR3 DNA sequence: TGTGCCACCAGCACAAGACTAGGTTTCAATGAGCAGTTCTTC.

This chain joins TRBV7-2 and TRBJ2-4; possible D gene TRBD1, 5 bases. This CDR3 is 15 amino acids long. Trimming removed 6 bases at V and 6 bases at J, with 18 bases between. Germline assignment: CDR1 SGHTA and CDR2 FQGNSA. The CDR3 bases are TGTGCCAGCAGAGCCGTAGGGGTGGTTGGAAACATTCAGTACTTC. It codes for CASRAVGVVGNIQYF.

This rearrangement joins TRBV14 to TRBJ1-1; unclear D gene. This CDR3 spans 13 amino acids. The V gene lost 5 bases and the J gene lost 2 bases, with 9 bases spanning the gap. Germline V gene data show CDR1 as SGHDN and CDR2 as FVKESK. The CDR3 loop reads CASSKGVNTEAFF. The CDR3 bases are TGTGCCAGCAGCAAAGGTGTAAACACTGAAGCTTTCTTT.

The chain links TRBV19 to TRBJ1-1, with TRBD1 as a possible D gene (5 bases). This CDR3 is 18 amino acids long. CDR1 and CDR2 (germline): LNHDA, SQIVND (reference sequence). With 7 bases removed from V and 0 bases from J, the gap between germline ends came to 24 bases. The CDR3 loop is CASNLNRGARGLNTEAFF. The DNA for the CDR3 is TGTGCCAGTAACCTAAACCGCGGGGCCCGGGGTTTGAACACTGAAGCTTTCTTT.

This rearrangement joins TRBV5-1 to TRBJ2-5, with D maybe TRBD2 (5 bases). V lost 1 base and J 5 bases, leaving 15 bases between the germline ends. The CDR3 loop spans 15 amino acids. From germline, CDR1 is SGHRS and CDR2 YFSETQ. CDR3 nucleotides: TGCGCCAGCAGCTTGCTCGGCGGGTCCGGGGAGACCCAGTACTTC. Translated: CASSLLGGSGETQYF.

The rearrangement links TRBV19 to TRBJ2-7; 9 nucleotides agree with TRBD1. Trimming took 3 bases from V and 7 from J; bases not matched to a gene: 10. Germline CDR1 LNHDA, CDR2 SQIVND (reference sequence). There are 15 residues in the CDR3. The CDR3 spells CASSIRTGVTGEQYF. The CDR3 nucleotides are TGTGCCAGTAGTATCCGGACAGGGGTGACGGGTGAGCAGTACTTC. Filled out from reference TRBV19 and TRBJ2-7, the complete variable domain reads DGGITQSPKYLFRKEGQNVTLSCEQNLNHDAMYWYRQDPGQGLRLIYYSQIVNDFQKGDIAEGYSVSREKKESFPLTVTSAQKNPTAFYLCASSIRTGVTGEQYFGPGTRLTVT.

The genes are TRBV2 and TRBJ1-5, with TRBD1 matching 9 bases. Per germline, CDR1 SNHLY and CDR2 FYNNEI. The trim removed 4 bases at V and 6 bases at J, leaving 7 bases unmatched. CDR3 length: 15 amino acids. CDR3 loop: CASSATGGYSQPQHF. As DNA, the CDR3 is TGTGCCAGCAGTGCGACAGGGGGTTATTCTCAGCCCCAGCATTTT.